The 20 T cell receptor beta chains reported below all come from one sample, sequenced in a study of identical twins. MiXCR, applied by TCRdb to the 5' RACE reads, yields one record per CDR3 protein. In the table there are about 220,000 distinct CDR3 sequences, 6% to 8.5% of which are singletons. This sample was also put to use in a study of yellow fever vaccine responses in identical twins.

Sequenced material: CD8+ T cells sorted from blood. The receptors derive from a woman aged 18 to 35 in good health.

This clonotype has just a few counts. The chain has TRBV27 and TRBJ2-5; D unresolved. Germline-derived CDR1 and CDR2 are MNHEY and SMNVEV (reference sequence). The CDR3 spans 15 residues. V was shortened by 2 bases and J by 2 bases, with 12 bases between the two germline ends. CDR3 nucleotides: TGTGCCAGCAGTTTAACGGCAGCGCAACAAGAGACCCAGTACTTC. Translation: CASSLTAAQQETQYF.

This clonotype showed up just a few times. CDR3 loop: CASSPVGVTETQYF. The CDR3 coding sequence is TGTGCCAGCAGCCCAGTAGGGGTGACGGAGACCCAGTACTTC. The chain carries TRBV7-7 and TRBJ2-5, with D possibly matching TRBD1 (5 bases). The V end was cut by 5 bases, the J end by 5 bases, with 15 bases between. Germline V CDR1 and CDR2: SSHAT, FNYEAQ (reference sequence). The CDR3 spans 14 residues.

This clonotype came up a few times. V and J are TRBV4-1 and TRBJ2-1; TRBD1 might be the D (5 bases). Germline V CDR1 and CDR2: MGHRA, YSYEKL. Trimming took 6 bases from V and 0 from J, leaving 15 bases between them. The CDR3 sequence is 16 residues long. The CDR3 reads CASRKERGYSYNEQFF. In nucleotides, the CDR3 is TGCGCCAGCAGAAAGGAAAGGGGATACTCCTACAATGAGCAGTTCTTC.

This clonotype was recorded at least ten times. The rearrangement links TRBV15 to TRBJ1-5; D ambiguous. The CDR3 totals 12 residues. Trimming pared 1 base from V and 4 bases from J, leaving 2 bases between. Germline values: CDR1 LNHNV, CDR2 YYDKDF (reference sequence). CDR3 DNA sequence: TGTGCCACCAGCAGAGCGAATCAGCCCCAGCATTTT. It encodes CATSRANQPQHF.

The chain links TRBV28 to TRBJ2-1; 9 bases are a match to TRBD2. Germline CDR1 and CDR2: MDHEN and SYDVKM. There are 15 residues in the CDR3. The ends lost 8 bases at V and 4 bases at J; junction bases unmatched: 9. CDR3 protein: CASGERTSAYNEQFF. For the CDR3, the DNA is TGTGCCAGCGGAGAAAGGACTAGCGCTTACAATGAGCAGTTCTTC.

J is TRBJ2-1 and V is TRBV29-1; no reliable D call. The CDR3 runs 11 residues. The germline V gene has CDR1 SQVTM and CDR2 ANQGSEA. V lost 3 bases and J lost 5, with 5 bases in between. CDR3 region: CSVDSHNEQFF. The CDR3 DNA follows: TGCAGCGTTGATTCACACAATGAGCAGTTCTTC.

In this sample, this clonotype turned up many times. The chain recombines TRBV5-1 with TRBJ1-1; TRBD1 is a possible D gene (5 bases). With 4 bases removed from V and 4 bases from J, the gap between germline ends came to 8 bases. There are 12 residues in the CDR3. The germline V gene has CDR1 SGHRS and CDR2 YFSETQ. The CDR3 loop reads CASSRGPTEAFF. CDR3 nucleotide sequence: TGCGCCAGCAGCAGGGGCCCCACTGAAGCTTTCTTT.

The sample holds many counts of this clonotype. The chain employs TRBV20-1 and TRBJ2-1, with 11 bases matching TRBD2. This CDR3 comprises 15 residues. Per germline, CDR1 DFQATT and CDR2 SNEGSKA (reference sequence). V lost 3 bases, J lost 8 bases, and 9 bases stayed unmatched. The CDR3 DNA reads TGCAGTGCTAGGTCCGGGACTAGCGGCGGGGATGAGCAGTTCTTC. It specifies CSARSGTSGGDEQFF.

The table lists this clonotype with a few counts. The chain uses TRBV7-9 and TRBJ2-7; the D is unclear. This CDR3 has 15 amino acids. From germline, CDR1 is SEHNR and CDR2 FQNEAQ (reference sequence). Trimming removed 5 bases at V and 1 base at J, with 15 bases between. Here the CDR3 DNA reads TGTGCCAGCAGCCTCGTGGGCGGATTATCCTACGAGCAGTACTTC. Amino acids: CASSLVGGLSYEQYF.

This clonotype was observed a handful of times. The chain couples TRBV3-1 to TRBJ2-1; 7 nucleotides match TRBD2. This CDR3 is 15 amino acids long. V lost 3 bases to trimming and J lost 4 bases; unmatched junction nucleotides: 6. From germline, CDR1 is LGHDT and CDR2 YNNKEL (reference sequence). This CDR3 reads CASSHPGEGYNEQFF. The CDR3 DNA is TGTGCCAGCAGCCATCCGGGGGAGGGGTACAATGAGCAGTTCTTC.

This clonotype was picked up many times. The chain links TRBV7-9 to TRBJ2-3, with unresolved D. Germline loops: CDR1 SEHNR, CDR2 FQNEAQ (reference sequence). CDR3 length: 13 amino acids. V lost 5 bases and J 1 base, leaving 7 bases between the germline ends. This chain's CDR3 is CASSPPGTDTQYF. CDR3 nucleotides: TGTGCCAGCAGCCCCCCCGGCACAGATACGCAGTATTTT.

In this sample, this clonotype turned up many times. The chain recombines TRBV28 with TRBJ2-7, with 7 nucleotides matching TRBD2. Unmatched junction bases numbered 25, after V lost 5 bases and J lost 6 bases. Germline V gene lookup returns CDR1 MDHEN and CDR2 SYDVKM. The CDR3 length is 19 residues. The CDR3 DNA is TGTGCCAGCAGTGAGAACCTAAAGCGGGACCCGTCCCTTCCTCGCGAGCAGTACTTC. Protein: CASSENLKRDPSLPREQYF.

This chain uses TRBV19 with TRBJ2-1; tentative D call: TRBD2 (6 bases). Germline loops: CDR1 LNHDA, CDR2 SQIVND (reference sequence). Trimming shortened V by 2 bases and J by 8 bases, and 10 bases separated the two germline ends. The CDR3 runs 13 residues. Here the CDR3 reads CASSISGGDEQFF. CDR3 in DNA: TGTGCCAGTAGTATAAGTGGAGGGGATGAGCAGTTCTTC.

In this sample, this clonotype turned up many times. V is TRBV12-3 or TRBV12-4 and J is TRBJ1-6, with 11 positions matching TRBD1. V trimming: 5 bases; J trimming: 8 bases; junction bases outside the gene matches: 5. This CDR3 contains 15 residues. The CDR3 region is CASSPGQGADSPLHF. The CDR3 DNA sequence: TGTGCCAGCAGTCCCGGACAGGGGGCCGATTCACCCCTCCACTTT.

This clonotype has a count of ten or more. V is TRBV12-3 or TRBV12-4 and J is TRBJ2-5, with TRBD2 matching over 11 bases. The CDR3 is 17 residues long. Trimming cost V 2 bases and J 5 bases; bases outside gene matches: 10. CDR3 sequence: CASSLFATSGILETQYF. As DNA, the CDR3 is TGTGCCAGCAGTTTATTTGCGACTAGCGGGATTTTGGAGACCCAGTACTTC.

This clonotype was counted only a few times. The chain carries TRBV29-1 and TRBJ2-4; the D gene could be TRBD1 or TRBD2 (5 bases each). The CDR3 length is 16 residues. Per the germline V gene, CDR1 is SQVTM and CDR2 is ANQGSEA. V lost 0 bases, J lost 1 base, and 13 bases lay in between. The CDR3, as DNA: TGCAGCGTTGAAGATCATGGGGGATCGGCCAAAAACATTCAGTACTTC. Translation gives CSVEDHGGSAKNIQYF. Variable domain in full (rest from reference TRBV29-1 and TRBJ2-4): SAVISQKPSRDICQRGTSLTIQCQVDSQVTMMFWYRQQPGQSLTLIATANQGSEATYESGFVIDKFPISRPNLTFSTLTVSNMSPEDSSIYLCSVEDHGGSAKNIQYFGAGTRLSVL.

The V and J genes are TRBV4-1 and TRBJ2-1; 9 bases align to TRBD2. This CDR3 region has 14 residues. With V trimmed by 5 bases and J by 8 bases, 7 bases remained unmatched. Germline lookup yields CDR1 MGHRA and CDR2 YSYEKL. CDR3 region: CASSDSGRFDEQFF. The CDR3 region has the DNA TGCGCCAGCAGCGACAGCGGGAGGTTCGATGAGCAGTTCTTC.

The gene calls are TRBV4-1 and TRBJ1-1; TRBD1 is a possible D gene (6 bases). This CDR3 spans 15 amino acids. V lost 0 bases and J 5 bases, leaving 13 bases between the germline ends. Germline lookup yields CDR1 MGHRA and CDR2 YSYEKL. The CDR3, as DNA: TGCGCCAGCAGCCAAGAACGCGGGGGCGAAACTGAAGCTTTCTTT. Amino acid sequence: CASSQERGGETEAFF.

In this sample, this clonotype turned up a few times. This rearrangement joins TRBV7-6 to TRBJ2-1; D not certain. Trimming took off 1 base at V and 4 bases at J, with 8 bases between the two ends. This CDR3 contains 14 residues. Germline CDR1 SGHVS, CDR2 FNYEAQ. In nucleotides, the CDR3 is TGTGCCAGCAGCTTAGGGGGTTTTTACAATGAGCAGTTCTTC. It specifies CASSLGGFYNEQFF.

CDR3 loop: CASSLLSGGTDTQYF. DNA of the CDR3: TGTGCCAGCAGTTTACTCAGCGGGGGGACAGATACGCAGTATTTT. J is TRBJ2-3 and V is TRBV28; 9 bases match TRBD2. Germline V gene lookup returns CDR1 MDHEN and CDR2 SYDVKM. The length of the CDR3 is 15 residues. V shed 2 bases, J shed 3 bases, and the junction held 3 bases outside the gene matches.